This TCR beta chain was found in a study of response to subunit inactivated influenza vaccine. Germline assignment: CDR1 ENHRY and CDR2 SYGVKD. This CDR3 comprises 13 residues. V was clipped by 11 bases and J by 1 base; unmatched bases: 6. The study, taken as a whole, reports: With each seasonal influenza vaccination, the authors suggested, few new T cells are recruited.

Remarks on this clonotype: Its antigen remains unidentified.

A single record per CDR3 protein comes from TCRdb applying MiXCR to the RT-PCR reads. The profile shows over 650,000 distinct CDR3 sequences, approximately 17% of them singletons. The chain carries TRBV10-3 and TRBJ2-3, with TRBD2 matching over 7 bases. The input for sequencing was PBMCs from blood, taken 5 days after vaccination. The clonotype comes from a man aged 45 to 65 who received an inactivated influenza vaccine. The CDR3 reads CAASGRRTDTQYF. The DNA of the CDR3 is TGTGCCGCCTCCGGGAGGCGCACAGATACGCAGTATTTT.